This is a list of T cell receptor beta chains from one sample in a study of blood T cell repertoires in COVID-19. The assay was immunoSEQ multiplex PCR, and TCRdb's table has in-frame clones only and misses some. The data contain 350,000 to 450,000 clones, 75% to 90% of them singletons. Sequencing was performed on peripheral blood. Every receptor here comes from a woman in her fifties or sixties with COVID-19, enrolled during active disease. Each CDR3 is given without its conserved first and last residue.

V	length	J	CDR3
TRBV18	12	TRBJ1-1	ASSPTYGDTEAF
TRBV5-8	14	TRBJ2-2	ASSSFSGSNTGELF
TRBV4-1	10	TRBJ2-1	ASSPSGGYQF
TRBV7-9	13	TRBJ1-1	ASSLVGVPNTEAF
TRBV11-3	14	TRBJ1-4	ASSPRQGRLAEKLF
TRBV5-8	15	TRBJ1-1	ASSFYVRRLMNTEAF
TRBV6-4	11	TRBJ1-2	ASSAEEGHGYT
TRBV12-3/TRBV12-4	10	TRBJ1-2	ASSLMSGGNT
TRBV27	11	TRBJ1-6	ASSFRDYSPLH
TRBV7-3	11	TRBJ2-3	ASSRTGTDTQY
TRBV10-2	15	TRBJ1-3	ASSEVQGAYSGNTIY
TRBV5-1	15	TRBJ2-5	ASSLGASGPYQETQY
TRBV5-1	13	TRBJ2-1	ASTRPGRGEDEQF
TRBV10-3	14	TRBJ2-3	ATSTTGTSGTDTQY
TRBV10-3	14	TRBJ1-2	AISESAPAGYYGYT
TRBV4-1	12	TRBJ2-7	ASSHPTGHYEQY
TRBV5-4	14	TRBJ1-4	ASSSGHGRANEKLF
TRBV29-1	10	TRBJ1-1	SVEPQGTEAF
TRBV7-8	11	TRBJ1-1	ASSLLGVRGVQ
TRBV9	14	TRBJ1-2	ASSDGRDRLNYGYT
TRBV5-6	13	TRBJ2-3	ASSSGTGWADTQY
TRBV4-1	12	TRBJ2-1	ASSLGLADNEQF